This T cell receptor (beta chain) was sequenced for a study of shared clonotypes between healthy human individuals. Study overall: Per donor, three plates held CD4 naive cells, three held CD4 memory, two held CD8 naive and one held CD8 memory. Study results and caveats: Non-shared clonotypes displayed generation probabilities falling below those of clonotypes present in all four donors.

Assay execution proceeded at the deep level. In the original workflow: In the immunoSEQ data, sequences were junction-only and lacked quality scores, so filtering differed. Repertoires were generated with immunoSEQ multiplex PCR, while TCRdb's copy carries only in-frame clones and drops some. V and J calls and clone size follow that table, whereas D and trimming were derived from the DNA. The sample consists of around 1,900,000 clones, 85% to 95% of them appearing once. Selected positively for CCR7 and CD45RO-negative, naive CD8 cells excluded terminally differentiated effector memory CD45RA+ cells. There are 16 residues in the CDR3. CDR1 and CDR2 (germline): SGHVS, FQNEAQ. V shed 1 base and J shed 4 bases, with 14 bases lying between them. The table lists this clone with a count of one. The target antigen is unknown.

Sequenced sample: naive CD8+ T cells from PBMCs. This TCR derives from a man between 18 and 35 years old in good health. Some clones in this sample may be carry-over from other donors' samples. This rearrangement joins TRBV7-8 to TRBJ1-3, with a possible D match to TRBD1 (5 bases). The CDR3 protein is CASSLGAGLSGNTIYF. For the CDR3, the DNA is TGTGCCAGCAGCTTAGGTGCAGGGTTGTCAGGAAACACCATATATTTT.